The source of this T cell receptor (beta chain) is a study of cytomegalovirus exposure and HLA in healthy donors. Study observations and caveats: Most of the TCR beta V segments (in an earlier analysis) were productive either about 90% or about 30% of the time. Among donors in an Asian-associated ancestry cluster, a later analysis reportedly found fewer N-insertions than the approximately 670-donor mean.

To note about this clone: Its antigen is as yet unknown.

The CDR3 contains 14 residues. Germline CDR1 and CDR2: SGHTA and FQGNSA. V lost 1 base and J 4 bases, leaving 8 bases between the germline ends. PCR was performed using 60 Vbeta and 13 Jbeta primers. Generated by immunoSEQ multiplex PCR, the TCRdb table keeps only in-frame clones and is missing some. The sample yields over 150,000 clones, around 85% seen once. This chain connects TRBV7-2 to TRBJ2-1; D gene unclear. This sequence originates from a man aged 35 to 55 in good health and CMV-seronegative. The specimen sequenced was PBMCs. The CDR3 DNA follows: TGTGCCAGCAGCTTAGGAGTCAGGTACAATGAGCAGTTCTTC. It specifies CASSLGVRYNEQFF.